The rows below give T cell receptor beta chains drawn from one sample of a study of T cell responses to AZD1222 COVID-19 vaccine. The repertoire was sequenced with immunoSEQ multiplex PCR; TCRdb's copy has only in-frame clones and lacks some. Here the sample spans 140,000 to 150,000 clones, roughly 89% being singletons. The input for sequencing was peripheral blood, taken on day 0 of AZD1222 vaccination. These receptors came from an adult in good health. Both conserved end residues are part of each CDR3.

j_call | v_call | cdr3_aa
TRBJ1-5 | TRBV10-3 | CAISRQYDSNQPQHF
TRBJ1-2 | TRBV5-6 | CASSLVQANYGYTF
TRBJ2-5 | TRBV7-2 | CASSLAGGFGETQYF
TRBJ1-2 | TRBV19 | CASSRLGDVNGYTF
TRBJ2-7 | TRBV10-3 | CAISRNYEQYF
TRBJ1-2 | TRBV4-3 | CASSQGYGYTF
TRBJ1-1 | TRBV6-6 | CASSYLDLGTEAFF
TRBJ1-2 | TRBV4-1 | CASSPQSRVDYGYTF
TRBJ2-5 | TRBV5-1 | CASSLDGEETQYF
TRBJ1-4 | TRBV7-2 | CASSSFPGSKNEKLFF
TRBJ1-6 | TRBV27 | CASSRGLRGSPLHF
TRBJ1-5 | TRBV15 | CATSRESNQPQHF
TRBJ1-4 | TRBV5-1 | CASGTGGLFNEKLFF
TRBJ1-5 | TRBV19 | CASTPATGINQPQHF
TRBJ1-2 | TRBV29-1 | CSVENQKGYTF
TRBJ2-1 | TRBV5-1 | CASSSGEGTYNEQFF
TRBJ1-1 | TRBV5-4 | CASSSPGAGDTEAFF
TRBJ1-1 | TRBV3-1/TRBV3-2 | CASSQWGTTEAFF
TRBJ2-1 | TRBV6-2/TRBV6-3 | CASSYRRPNEQFF
TRBJ1-5 | TRBV2 | CASQTEPRRPQHF
TRBJ1-4 | TRBV19 | CASKRGRRDEKLFF
TRBJ2-5 | TRBV5-8 | CASSNGPRDQETQYF
TRBJ1-1 | TRBV7-2 | CASSLLAGNTEAFF
TRBJ1-1 | TRBV7-9 | CASSLPGHLNTEAFF
TRBJ1-5 | TRBV5-6 | CASSLGQGRAQHF
TRBJ2-1 | TRBV15 | CATFLGGGRNEQFF